This T cell receptor beta chain was sequenced during a study of cytomegalovirus exposure and HLA in healthy donors. General observations from the study: Among immune exposure information, only CMV serostatus was available. TCR sequences were mostly rare, though some public TCRs occurred in many donors. Earlier analysis found most TCR beta V segments productive about 87% or about 30% of the time.

Primers included in the PCR were 60 Vbeta and 13 Jbeta primers. Some clones are missing from TCRdb's copy, which holds only in-frame ones; the method was immunoSEQ multiplex PCR. The table records under 200,000 clones, 71% of them present only once. On this clone: The antigen is unknown.

This CDR3 has 15 amino acids. The V and J ends lost 5 bases and 3 bases respectively, with 17 bases between them. Per germline, CDR1 MNHEY and CDR2 SMNVEV (reference sequence). All the people who gave samples were healthy bone marrow donors. What was sequenced was PBMCs. This receptor was taken from a young woman in good health and CMV-seronegative. V and J are TRBV27 and TRBJ2-7; a possible D gene is TRBD2 (5 bases). The CDR3 protein is CASSPYLAQIYEQYF. DNA of the CDR3: TGTGCCAGCAGTCCATACCTAGCACAAATCTACGAGCAGTACTTC.